This T cell receptor beta chain derives from a study of T cell clonality in common variable immunodeficiency. V was shortened by 6 bases and J by 1 base, with 9 bases between the two germline ends. The CDR3 sequence is 13 residues long. Germline CDR1 ENHRY, CDR2 SYGVKD. TCRdb keeps only in-frame clones here, not all; method: immunoSEQ multiplex PCR. The sample holds 45,000 to 65,000 clones, and no clone turns up only once. This clone was seen many times. The read comes to an end 3 residues before the CDR3 does, leaving the germline J gene to fill in the end. The chain employs TRBV10-3 and TRBJ1-1, with a possible D match to TRBD1 (5 bases). The sequence was collected from a person aged 18-70 years in good health. Sequencing was done on a sample of peripheral blood mononuclear cells. The CDR3 bases that were read are TGTGCCATCAGCGCGACAGCGAACACTGAA. As protein: CAISATANTE. The whole CDR3 protein is CAISATANTEAFF.